The 25 T cell receptor beta chains in this list originate from one sample, sequenced in a study of T cell responses to AZD1222 COVID-19 vaccine (dated by TCRdb to 2020 to 2023). According to the study, the label for this sample's time point signals: baseline before first vaccination. Library preparation used the immunoSEQ multiplex PCR assay. Entries here come from immuneACCESS through TCRdb and include only in-frame sequences with V and J called. Some clones fail to appear in such tables; in the studies checked, an unresolved V gene covers under half of the shortfall, and the cause of the remainder is unknown. The sample table records over 100,000 clones; more than 85% of these occur just once. The top ten clonotypes cover approximately 4.8% of the sample. The specimen was peripheral blood, collected on day 0 of AZD1222 vaccination. The receptors here all came from an adult in good health.

V is TRBV4-2 and J is TRBJ2-7; the D gene is possibly TRBD2 (5 bases). There are 14 residues in the CDR3. V was clipped by 1 base and J by 6 bases, with 13 bases between them. The germline V gene has CDR1 LGHNA and CDR2 YNFKEQ. The CDR3 sequence is CASSQADSPSEQYF. For the CDR3, the DNA is TGTGCCAGCAGCCAAGCGGACTCCCCTTCCGAGCAGTACTTC.

This clone appeared a few times. The chain couples TRBV18 to TRBJ2-5; the match to TRBD1 covers 9 bases. This CDR3 contains 18 residues. Germline V gene sequence: CDR1 KGHSH, CDR2 LQKENI. The V segment lost 3 bases and the J segment 5 bases; nucleotides outside the gene matches: 16. The CDR3 reads CASSPRGDRASGRETQYF. DNA for the CDR3: TGTGCCAGCTCACCGAGGGGGGACAGGGCATCGGGACGTGAGACCCAGTACTTC. Drawing the rest from reference TRBV18 and TRBJ2-5, the complete variable domain is NAGVMQNPRHLVRRRGQEARLRCSPMKGHSHVYWYRQLPEEGLKFMVYLQKENIIDESGMPKERFSAEFPKEGPSILRIQQVVRGDSAAYFCASSPRGDRASGRETQYFGPGTRLLVL.

V and J are TRBV6-4 and TRBJ1-2, with a weak D call TRBD1 (6 bases). The CDR3 is 15 amino acids. V was clipped by 6 bases and J by 3 bases, with 17 bases between them. Germline CDR1 and CDR2: MRHNA and SNTAGT. The chain's CDR3 is CASRDLAGDHYGYTF. DNA for the CDR3: TGTGCCAGCAGGGACCTGGCAGGGGACCACTATGGCTACACCTTC.

A single count supports this clone. The chain joins TRBV6-5 to TRBJ2-7; TRBD2 might be the D (6 bases). The CDR3 totals 12 residues. CDR1 and CDR2 from the germline V gene are MNHEY and SVGAGI. Trimming took 0 bases from V and 6 from J, leaving 6 bases between them. CDR3: CASSYSGGEQYF. DNA for the CDR3: TGTGCCAGCAGTTACTCCGGGGGCGAGCAGTACTTC.

The gene calls are TRBV5-1 and TRBJ1-3; D is unclear. This CDR3 spans 15 amino acids. Germline V gene lookup returns CDR1 SGHRS and CDR2 YFSETQ. Deletions cut 0 bases from V and 0 bases from J, with 7 bases between. The CDR3 region is CASSLGLTSGNTIYF. The CDR3 DNA reads TGCGCCAGCAGCTTGGGACTGACCTCTGGAAACACCATATATTTT.

This clone came up once. This sequence joins TRBV2 and TRBJ2-3; 7 positions agree with TRBD2. CDR3 length: 15 residues. J was trimmed by 1 base and V by 8 bases; bases with no gene match: 9. Germline V CDR1 and CDR2: SNHLY, FYNNEI. CDR3 in amino acids: CASGQLATGTDTQYF. Here the CDR3 DNA reads TGTGCCAGCGGACAACTAGCGACGGGCACAGATACGCAGTATTTT.

The V call is TRBV5-4, the J call TRBJ1-3; no definite D call. The CDR3 totals 13 residues. Germline assignment: CDR1 SGHNT and CDR2 YYREEE (reference sequence). V gave up 4 bases and J gave up 0 bases, with 5 bases separating them. CDR3 DNA sequence: TGTGCCAGCAGCAGGGACTCTGGAAACACCATATATTTT. It encodes CASSRDSGNTIYF.

The chain couples TRBV28 to TRBJ2-2, with 10 bases fitting TRBD2. CDR1 is MDHEN, CDR2 SYDVKM, per germline. V lost 6 bases, J lost 0 bases, and 13 bases stayed unmatched. The CDR3 runs 19 residues. The CDR3 is CASSSQAPGLAPNTGELFF. CDR3 nucleotide sequence: TGTGCCAGCAGCTCTCAGGCCCCGGGACTAGCGCCGAACACCGGGGAGCTGTTTTTT.

The chain is built from TRBV5-6 and TRBJ2-7; 7 positions match TRBD2. The CDR3 covers 16 residues. Per germline, CDR1 SGHDT and CDR2 YYEEEE. The junction had 11 bases not matched to a gene; V was cut back by 2 bases and J by 3 bases. The CDR3 region is CASSFTRGIYNYEQYF. For the CDR3, the DNA is TGTGCCAGCAGCTTCACGCGGGGGATCTATAACTACGAGCAGTACTTC.

CDR3 loop: CASSQDGSRVRNQPQHF. For the CDR3, the DNA is TGTGCCAGCAGCCAAGATGGGTCCAGGGTACGTAATCAGCCCCAGCATTTT. The chain uses TRBV3-1 (or the pseudogene TRBV3-2) and TRBJ1-5, with D perhaps matching TRBD1 (5 bases). There are 17 residues in the CDR3. Germline V gene lookup returns CDR1 LGHDT and CDR2 YNNKEL (reference sequence). V was trimmed by 0 bases and J by 4 bases, leaving 16 bases between them.

The chain recombines TRBV24-1 with TRBJ2-1; 8 bases agree with TRBD2. The CDR3 spans 16 residues. V lost 3 bases and J lost 0; bases outside the gene matches: 3. The germline gives CDR1 KGHDR, CDR2 SFDVKD. This CDR3 is CATSDPGGSSYNEQFF. The CDR3 DNA reads as TGTGCCACCAGTGATCCGGGGGGGAGCTCCTACAATGAGCAGTTCTTC.

The rearrangement joins TRBV7-2 to TRBJ2-7; TRBD1 agrees at 8 bases. Germline trimming cut 1 base from V and 5 bases from J; bases unmatched to any gene: 7. This CDR3 region has 15 residues. Germline V gene sequence: CDR1 SGHTA, CDR2 FQGNSA. CDR3 loop: CASSLVGQVRDEQYF. In DNA, the CDR3 is TGTGCCAGCAGCTTAGTGGGACAGGTTAGAGACGAGCAGTACTTC.

CDR3 loop: CASSLVRDRNTEAFF. The DNA for the CDR3 is TGTGCCAGCAGCCTCGTCAGGGACAGGAACACTGAAGCTTTCTTT. The rearrangement links TRBV5-4 to TRBJ1-1; 7 nucleotides line up with TRBD1. The ends lost 4 bases at V and 1 base at J; junction bases unmatched: 7. The CDR3 loop spans 15 amino acids. In germline, CDR1 is SGHNT, CDR2 YYREEE (reference sequence).

The chain has TRBV6-5 and TRBJ1-1, with D perhaps matching TRBD1 (6 bases). Trimming removed 0 bases at V and 5 bases at J, with 16 bases between. The CDR3 runs 16 residues. CDR1 is MNHEY and CDR2 is SVGAGI in the germline V gene. CDR3 loop: CASSYSSVQGLTEAFF. The CDR3 DNA is TGTGCCAGCAGTTACTCCTCGGTACAGGGATTGACTGAAGCTTTCTTT.

The chain links TRBV19 to TRBJ1-2; TRBD1 is a possible D gene (5 bases). Germline CDR1 is LNHDA and CDR2 is SQIVND (reference sequence). V lost 1 base and J lost 3, with 9 bases in between. The CDR3 runs 14 residues. CDR3 nucleotide sequence: TGTGCCAGTAGTATAGGGGGCACGGACTATGGCTACACCTTC. Protein: CASSIGGTDYGYTF.

The genes are TRBV27 and TRBJ2-7, with TRBD1 matching 10 bases. Unmatched junction bases numbered 6, after V lost 3 bases and J lost 1 base. This CDR3 has 16 residues. Germline loops: CDR1 MNHEY, CDR2 SMNVEV (reference sequence). The CDR3 is CASSFRRQGASYEQYF. The DNA of the CDR3 is TGTGCCAGCAGTTTTCGGAGACAGGGGGCATCCTACGAGCAGTACTTC.

The chain employs TRBV6-1 and TRBJ1-3; TRBD1 might be the D (6 bases). CDR1 is MNHNS, CDR2 SASEGT, per germline. The CDR3 is 16 residues long. The V end lost 3 bases, the J end lost 0 bases, and 12 bases lay between the germline ends. CDR3 in amino acids: CASSEWGLLSGNTIYF. The CDR3 region has the DNA TGTGCCAGCAGTGAGTGGGGGCTGCTCTCTGGAAACACCATATATTTT.

J is TRBJ1-6 and V is TRBV5-1; D unclear. Germline V gives CDR1 SGHRS, CDR2 YFSETQ. Trimming left V 0 bases short and J 9 bases short, with 13 bases between. The CDR3 is made up of 15 amino acids. This CDR3 reads CASSLAGRPGSPLHF. Here the CDR3 DNA reads TGCGCCAGCAGCTTGGCGGGCCGTCCTGGTTCACCCCTCCACTTT. Together with reference TRBV5-1 and TRBJ1-6, the CDR3 gives the full variable domain: KAGVTQTPRYLIKTRGQQVTLSCSPISGHRSVSWYQQTPGQGLQFLFEYFSETQRNKGNFPGRFSGRQFSNSRSEMNVSTLELGDSALYLCASSLAGRPGSPLHFGNGTRLTVT.

Only a few counts were recorded for this clone. The chain is built from TRBV5-1 and TRBJ2-7, with 7 bases fitting TRBD1. The germline CDR1 and CDR2 sequences are SGHRS and YFSETQ. The CDR3 contains 14 residues. V was pared by 4 bases and J by 2 bases, with 6 bases of the junction left unmatched. The CDR3 protein is CASSLGQFPYEQYF. The CDR3 DNA follows: TGCGCCAGCAGCCTGGGACAGTTTCCCTACGAGCAGTACTTC.

The V call is TRBV5-5, the J call TRBJ2-1; D is possibly TRBD2 (6 bases). Trimming removed 3 bases at V and 0 bases at J, with 10 bases between. Germline values: CDR1 SGHKS, CDR2 YYEKEE (reference sequence). This CDR3 is 15 amino acids long. CDR3 in amino acids: CASSSTGSSYNEQFF. The CDR3 DNA sequence: TGTGCCAGCAGCTCGACCGGGAGCTCCTACAATGAGCAGTTCTTC.

This clone is medium-sized (0.01 to 0.1%) within its sample. CDR3 sequence: CASSPSGSYEQYF. The CDR3 DNA reads TGTGCCAGCAGCCCGTCGGGCTCCTACGAGCAGTACTTC. The chain is built from TRBV7-6 and TRBJ2-7; D gene ambiguous. With 5 bases removed from V and 0 bases from J, the gap between germline ends came to 8 bases. This CDR3 spans 13 amino acids. Germline loops: CDR1 SGHVS, CDR2 FNYEAQ.

The chain recombines TRBV14 with TRBJ2-5; 8 bases are shared with TRBD1. Germline loops: CDR1 SGHDN, CDR2 FVKESK. The CDR3 runs 14 residues. The junction had 2 bases not matched to a gene; V was cut back by 1 base and J by 4 bases. Written as DNA, the CDR3 is TGTGCCAGCAGCCAAGGACAGGGGCGAGAGACCCAGTACTTC. This codes for CASSQGQGRETQYF.

This chain uses TRBV5-1 with TRBJ1-6; no definite D call. Per the germline V gene, CDR1 is SGHRS and CDR2 is YFSETQ. CDR3 length equals 16 residues. The germline V and J ends were trimmed by 1 base and 7 bases, with 15 bases remaining between them. CDR3: CASSLLAVTVNSPLHF. CDR3 bases: TGCGCCAGCAGCTTGTTGGCGGTTACAGTCAATTCACCCCTCCACTTT.

This sequence joins TRBV18 and TRBJ2-7; no clear D gene. The CDR3 covers 14 residues. V was pared by 3 bases and J by 7 bases, with 16 bases between. CDR1 is KGHSH, CDR2 LQKENI, per germline. The CDR3 coding sequence is TGTGCCAGCTCACCTGGGTACAGCCCTAGGGAGCAGTACTTC. Protein sequence: CASSPGYSPREQYF.

This clone has just one count. The gene calls are TRBV5-1 and TRBJ2-5; 11 bases line up with TRBD1. The CDR3 length is 15 residues. CDR1 SGHRS and CDR2 YFSETQ come from the germline V gene. J lost 2 bases, V lost 4 bases, and 4 bases had no gene match. CDR3 loop: CASSHGTGGQETQYF. In DNA form, the CDR3 reads TGCGCCAGCAGCCACGGGACAGGGGGACAAGAGACCCAGTACTTC.